This paragraph covers one T cell receptor beta chain sequence. CDR1 and CDR2 (germline): SGHAT, FQNNGV. V shed 5 bases and J 5 bases; nucleotides not matched to a gene: 8. The CDR3 spans 14 residues. The data are from a study of blood T cell repertoires in COVID-19. Study-wide background: Acute and convalescent COVID-19 specimens originated in the United States, Italy and Spain. PBMCs, B-cell-depleted T cells, or T cells provided the cDNA or gDNA that made up the material.

How the authors handled the data: Cell counts per sample came from amplifying reference gene primers. Using immunoSEQ multiplex PCR, the repertoire was profiled, and TCRdb retains in-frame clones only, with some absent. That table supplies the V and J calls and clone size; D and trimming were determined from the DNA. This table has under 60,000 clones, approximately 90% appearing once. The sequence derives from a woman over 75 with acute or convalescent COVID-19. The chain is built from TRBV11-2 and TRBJ2-5; TRBD1 agrees at 7 bases. The sample taken for sequencing was peripheral blood. The CDR3 nucleotides read TGTGCCAGCAGCCCACTTGACAGGGATGAGACCCAGTACTTC. Translated, it gives CASSPLDRDETQYF.